This section outlines one T cell receptor beta chain sequence together with its context. Its target is unknown. The data were taken from a study of memory CD4+ T cells and cytomegalovirus serostatus. Across the study: This sample comes from healthy Belgian adults, roughly nine CMV seropositive, around 26 seronegative.

Broader study findings: Repertoires predicted CMV serostatus with median bootstrapped AUC of 0.95.

The data were produced by immunoSEQ multiplex PCR, yet TCRdb's version contains in-frame clones alone and is incomplete. The sample consists of 85,000 to 100,000 clones, 80% of them appearing once. The sort gate was single viable CD3+CD4+CD8-CD45RO+ cells for memory CD4+ T cells. The V end lost 4 bases, the J end lost 4 bases, and 25 bases lay between the germline ends. The CDR3 has 18 amino acids. The germline gives CDR1 MNHNS, CDR2 SASEGT. Source material: memory CD4+ T cells from blood. The V and J genes are TRBV6-1 and TRBJ1-1, with D possibly being TRBD1 (5 bases). The origin of this receptor is an adult in good health and CMV-seropositive. CDR3 protein: CASSVPSGEGVFTTEAFF. The CDR3 nucleotides read TGTGCCAGCAGTGTGCCGTCCGGGGAAGGGGTGTTTACCACTGAAGCTTTCTTT.